The 15 T cell receptor beta chains presented below share a single source sample, sequenced in a study of control samples from healthy donors and cancer patients. The assay was immunoSEQ multiplex PCR, and TCRdb's table has in-frame clones only and misses some. The repertoire holds more than 95,000 clones, 87% seen once, with about 8.7% in the top ten. The source material was blood. The receptors stem from a man aged 35 to 55 in good health.

The rearrangement joins TRBV4-3 to TRBJ2-4; 8 bases are shared with TRBD2. Germline V CDR1 and CDR2: LGHNA, YSLEER. The CDR3 spans 19 residues. V lost 1 base to trimming and J lost 4 bases; unmatched junction nucleotides: 15. CDR3 bases: TGCGCCAGCAGCCAAGGCGGGGGGTGGGAGGGAAGTACGAAAAACATTCAGTACTTC. Encoded protein: CASSQGGGWEGSTKNIQYF.

The chain combines TRBV11-2 with TRBJ1-4; D is ambiguous. The V end was cut by 2 bases, the J end by 2 bases, with 9 bases between. CDR3 length equals 15 residues. In germline, CDR1 is SGHAT, CDR2 FQNNGV. Here the CDR3 reads CASSLRVGTNEKLFF. CDR3 nucleotide sequence: TGTGCCAGCAGCTTACGTGTAGGGACTAATGAAAAACTGTTTTTT. The whole variable domain, filled in from reference TRBV11-2 and TRBJ1-4, reads EAGVAQSPRYKIIEKRQSVAFWCNPISGHATLYWYQQILGQGPKLLIQFQNNGVVDDSQLPKDRFSAERLKGVDSTLKIQPAKLEDSAVYLCASSLRVGTNEKLFFGSGTQLSVL.

This clone appeared once. This chain links TRBV5-1 with TRBJ1-2; D is unclear. The V end lost 0 bases, the J end lost 4 bases, and 16 bases lay between the germline ends. CDR3 length: 16 amino acids. The germline V gene has CDR1 SGHRS and CDR2 YFSETQ. Here the CDR3 reads CASSLGGQTVGYGYTF. In nucleotides, the CDR3 is TGCGCCAGCAGCTTGGGGGGTCAAACCGTGGGCTATGGCTACACCTTC.

This clone was observed a handful of times. Other DNA sequences in the sample encode the same CDR3. This chain uses TRBV2 with TRBJ1-5; D is undetermined. CDR1 is SNHLY, CDR2 FYNNEI, per germline. Trimming stripped 7 bases from V and 2 bases from J, with 6 bases between. This CDR3 has 12 amino acids. The CDR3 region is CASTQGNQPQHF. CDR3 DNA: TGTGCCAGCACCCAGGGCAATCAGCCCCAGCATTTT.

The chain employs TRBV19 and TRBJ2-3; 12 nucleotides align to TRBD2. The CDR3 runs 17 residues. Germline loops: CDR1 LNHDA, CDR2 SQIVND (reference sequence). Germline trimming cut 7 bases from V and 1 base from J; bases unmatched to any gene: 9. CDR3 protein: CASTLTSGGWGTDTQYF. DNA for the CDR3: TGTGCCAGTACCCTGACTAGCGGGGGATGGGGCACAGATACGCAGTATTTT.

The chain links TRBV29-1 to TRBJ2-1, with D perhaps given as TRBD1 or TRBD2 (5 bases each). The CDR3 consists of 15 residues. Between the trimmed V and J ends, which lost 3 bases and 0 bases, there was a span of 12 bases. Germline V gives CDR1 SQVTM, CDR2 ANQGSEA. CDR3 in amino acids: CSVDIRGPSYNEQFF. The DNA for the CDR3 is TGCAGCGTTGATATCCGGGGCCCCTCCTACAATGAGCAGTTCTTC.

V is TRBV7-2 and J is TRBJ2-1; D may match TRBD1 or TRBD2 (6 bases each). The CDR3 covers 18 residues. Per the germline V gene, CDR1 is SGHTA and CDR2 is FQGNSA. Trimming took 3 bases from V and 3 from J, leaving 21 bases between them. The DNA for the CDR3 is TGTGCCAGCAGCTTCCGTGGGGGCATGGCCGGGAGCTACAATGAGCAGTTCTTC. Translating gives CASSFRGGMAGSYNEQFF.

The chain combines TRBV18 with TRBJ2-3; the match to TRBD2 covers 12 bases. The CDR3 runs to 16 residues. V lost 5 bases and J lost 0; bases outside the gene matches: 3. The V gene's germline CDR1 is KGHSH and CDR2 LQKENI. As DNA, the CDR3 is TGTGCCAGCTCAACGACTAGCGGGGGTAGCACAGATACGCAGTATTTT. This encodes CASSTTSGGSTDTQYF.

The CDR3 region has the DNA TGCGCCAGCAGTCAAAAAAGAGGGGATCAGCCCCAGCATTTT. Amino acid sequence: CASSQKRGDQPQHF. The chain combines TRBV23-1 with TRBJ1-5; TRBD1 is a possible D gene (5 bases). TRBV23-1 is known as an ORF, though its function is uncertain. The CDR3 covers 14 residues. Trimming took 2 bases from V and 5 from J, leaving 10 bases between them.

J is TRBJ1-1 and V is TRBV2; no clear D gene. Looked up from germline, CDR1 is SNHLY and CDR2 is FYNNEI. Deletions cut 0 bases from V and 10 bases from J, with 9 bases between. The CDR3 consists of 12 residues. CDR3 amino acids: CASSEATRGAFF. CDR3 coding DNA: TGTGCCAGCAGTGAAGCGACCCGCGGAGCTTTCTTT.

V and J are TRBV5-8 and TRBJ2-5; no definite D call. V was shortened by 6 bases and J by 2 bases, with 11 bases between the two germline ends. Germline CDR1 SGHTS, CDR2 YDEGEE. The length of the CDR3 is 13 residues. CDR3 region: CASTPYEQETQYF. CDR3 nucleotide sequence: TGTGCCAGCACCCCCTATGAACAAGAGACCCAGTACTTC.

The V call is TRBV7-2, the J call TRBJ2-1, with D perhaps TRBD1 (6 bases). This CDR3 has 12 amino acids. Trimming pared 1 base from V and 8 bases from J, leaving 6 bases between. Germline V gene data show CDR1 as SGHTA and CDR2 as FQGNSA. CDR3: CASSLGGHEQFF. CDR3 sequence (DNA): TGTGCCAGCAGCTTAGGGGGGCATGAGCAGTTCTTC.

The V gene is TRBV4-1, the J gene TRBJ2-1; D unresolved. The ends were cut back, 1 base at V and 5 bases at J, with 15 bases in the middle. From germline, CDR1 is MGHRA and CDR2 YSYEKL. The CDR3 is 16 amino acids. The CDR3 loop is CASSQARFTPNNEQFF. CDR3 DNA sequence: TGCGCCAGCAGCCAAGCCCGATTTACTCCTAACAATGAGCAGTTCTTC.

Comment on this clone: Germline and junction disagree at one end, which may indicate a read error. The same CDR3 arises from other DNA sequences in this sample as well. The J gene is TRBJ2-7, the V gene TRBV6-5, with D possibly matching TRBD2 (5 bases). The germline CDR1 and CDR2 sequences are MNHEY and SVGAGI. This CDR3 spans 14 amino acids. CDR3 sequence (DNA): TGCGCCAGCAGTTACGTGGGGAGACCCTACGAGCAGTACTTC. Translating it yields CASSYVGRPYEQYF.

The chain recombines TRBV10-2 with TRBJ1-2; D perhaps matches TRBD1 (5 bases). The V end was cut by 2 bases, the J end by 4 bases, with 17 bases between. CDR3 size: 16 residues. The germline V gene has CDR1 WSHSY and CDR2 SAAADI. CDR3 sequence: CASSEGGAEGVYGYTF. In DNA, the CDR3 is TGCGCCAGCAGTGAGGGCGGCGCCGAAGGGGTCTATGGCTACACCTTC.